This TCR beta chain emerged from a study of blood T cell repertoires in COVID-19. After removal of 6 bases from V and 3 bases from J, the junction contained 3 bases not matched to a gene. CDR3 size: 13 residues. The germline CDR1 and CDR2 sequences are MNHEY and SMNVEV (reference sequence). TCRdb's table, derived via immunoSEQ multiplex PCR, lists solely in-frame clones and lacks some. This table holds 200,000 to 250,000 clones, nearly 90% found once. The TCR comes from a young man who had been exposed to COVID-19. Sequences were obtained from PBMCs or T cells enriched from blood (not recorded which). The chain is built from TRBV27 and TRBJ2-7; the match to TRBD1 covers 9 bases. CDR3: CASRGTGSYEQYF. CDR3 DNA: TGTGCCAGCAGGGGGACAGGGAGCTACGAGCAGTACTTC.